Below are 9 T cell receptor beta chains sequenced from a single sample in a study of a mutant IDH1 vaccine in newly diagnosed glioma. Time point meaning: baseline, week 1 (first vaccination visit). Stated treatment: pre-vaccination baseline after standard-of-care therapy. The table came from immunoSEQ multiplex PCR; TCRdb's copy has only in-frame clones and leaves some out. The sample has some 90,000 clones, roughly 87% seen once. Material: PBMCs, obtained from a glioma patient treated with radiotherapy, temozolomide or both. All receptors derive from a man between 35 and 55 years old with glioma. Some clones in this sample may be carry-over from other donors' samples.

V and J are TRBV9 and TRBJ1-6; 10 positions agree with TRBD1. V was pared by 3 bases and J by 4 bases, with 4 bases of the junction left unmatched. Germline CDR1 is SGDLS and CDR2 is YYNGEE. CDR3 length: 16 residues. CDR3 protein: CASSAPGQGYNSPLHF. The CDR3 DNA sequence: TGTGCCAGCAGCGCGCCGGGACAGGGGTATAATTCACCCCTCCACTTT.

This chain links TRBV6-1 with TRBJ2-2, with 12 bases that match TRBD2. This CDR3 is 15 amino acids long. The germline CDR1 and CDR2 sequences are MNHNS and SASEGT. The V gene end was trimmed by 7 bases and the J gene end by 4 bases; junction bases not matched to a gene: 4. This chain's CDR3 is CASTTSGGPTGELFF. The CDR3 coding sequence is TGTGCCAGCACCACTAGCGGGGGGCCCACCGGGGAGCTGTTTTTT.

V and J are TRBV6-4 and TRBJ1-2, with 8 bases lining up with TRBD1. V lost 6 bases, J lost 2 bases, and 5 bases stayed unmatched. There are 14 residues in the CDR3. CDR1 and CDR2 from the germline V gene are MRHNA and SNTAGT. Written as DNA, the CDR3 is TGTGCCAGCAGCCGGGACAGGAGCAACTATGGCTACACCTTC. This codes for CASSRDRSNYGYTF.

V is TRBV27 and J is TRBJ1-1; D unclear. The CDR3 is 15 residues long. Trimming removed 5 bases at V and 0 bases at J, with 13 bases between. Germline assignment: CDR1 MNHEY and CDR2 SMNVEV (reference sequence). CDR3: CASSNKGDMNTEAFF. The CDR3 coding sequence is TGTGCCAGCAGTAATAAGGGCGACATGAACACTGAAGCTTTCTTT.

The CDR3 coding sequence is TGTGCCAGCAGCCGACAGGATGATGGAGCTTTCTTT. Protein product: CASSRQDDGAFF. J is TRBJ1-1 and V is TRBV6-5; D perhaps matches TRBD1 (6 bases). Germline assignment: CDR1 MNHEY and CDR2 SVGAGI. Trimming took 6 bases from V and 10 from J, leaving 15 bases between them. There are 12 residues in the CDR3.

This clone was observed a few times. The DNA for the CDR3 is TGTGCCAGCAGCTTATATGGGGCAGGGGGAGAGACCCAGTACTTC. Protein: CASSLYGAGGETQYF. The chain employs TRBV7-9 and TRBJ2-5; TRBD1 matches at 7 bases. CDR1 is SEHNR and CDR2 is FQNEAQ in the germline V gene (reference sequence). J lost 4 bases, V lost 2 bases, and 7 bases had no gene match. This CDR3 has 15 amino acids. Filled out from reference TRBV7-9 and TRBJ2-5, the complete variable domain reads DTGVSQNPRHKITKRGQNVTFRCDPISEHNRLYWYRQTLGQGPEFLTYFQNEAQLEKSRLLSDRFSAERPKGSFSTLEIQRTEQGDSAMYLCASSLYGAGGETQYFGPGTRLLVL.

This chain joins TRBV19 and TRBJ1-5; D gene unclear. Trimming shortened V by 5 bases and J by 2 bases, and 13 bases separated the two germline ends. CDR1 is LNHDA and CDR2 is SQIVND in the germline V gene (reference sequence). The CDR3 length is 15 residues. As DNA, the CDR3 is TGTGCCAGTAGTGAAACTACGTCGGGCAATCAGCCCCAGCATTTT. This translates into CASSETTSGNQPQHF.

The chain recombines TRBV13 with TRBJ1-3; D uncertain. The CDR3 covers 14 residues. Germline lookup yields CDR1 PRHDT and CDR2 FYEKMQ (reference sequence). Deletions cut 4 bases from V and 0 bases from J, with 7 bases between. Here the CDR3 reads CASSSSSSGNTIYF. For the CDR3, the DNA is TGTGCCAGCAGCTCTTCGAGCTCTGGAAACACCATATATTTT.

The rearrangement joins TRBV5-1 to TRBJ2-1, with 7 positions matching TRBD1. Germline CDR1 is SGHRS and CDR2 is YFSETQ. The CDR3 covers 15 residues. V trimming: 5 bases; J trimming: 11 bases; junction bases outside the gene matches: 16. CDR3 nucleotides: TGCGCCAGCAGACCAGGGGACAGTTGGGAGTCCAAGCAGTTCTTC. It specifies CASRPGDSWESKQFF.